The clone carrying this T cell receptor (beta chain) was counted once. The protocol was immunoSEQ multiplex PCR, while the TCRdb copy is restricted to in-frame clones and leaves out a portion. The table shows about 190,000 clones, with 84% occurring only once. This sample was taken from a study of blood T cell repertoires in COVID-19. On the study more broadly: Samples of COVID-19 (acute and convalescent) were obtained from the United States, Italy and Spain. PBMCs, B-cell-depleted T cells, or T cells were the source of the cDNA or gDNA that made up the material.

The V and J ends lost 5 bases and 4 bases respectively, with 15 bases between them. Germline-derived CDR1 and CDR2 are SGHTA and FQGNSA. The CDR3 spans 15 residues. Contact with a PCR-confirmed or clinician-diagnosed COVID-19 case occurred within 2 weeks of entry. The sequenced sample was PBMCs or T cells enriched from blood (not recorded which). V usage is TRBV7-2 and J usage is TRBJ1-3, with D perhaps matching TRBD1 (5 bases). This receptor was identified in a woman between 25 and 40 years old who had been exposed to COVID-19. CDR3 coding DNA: TGTGCCAGCAGCACGGACACCGCTACAGGAAACACCATATATTTT. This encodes CASSTDTATGNTIYF.